This TCR beta chain was recovered during a study of graft-versus-host responses after intestinal transplantation. Turning to the study itself: Recipients obtained multivisceral, liver-intestinal, or isolated intestinal transplants. Anti-thymocyte globulin induction preceded three to four years of tacrolimus and steroid maintenance in all recipients. General study results and limits: Recipient bone marrow held GvH clones, some seen earlier in ileum or blood. Graft-donor T cell macrochimerism in patients accompanied high graft-versus-host to host-versus-graft clonal ratios in allografts.

This clone has only a few counts. Its specificity is unknown. Germline CDR1 is SNHLY and CDR2 is FYNNEI. The V gene lost 5 bases and the J gene lost 2 bases, with 12 bases spanning the gap. This CDR3 is built from 14 residues. The repertoire was sequenced with immunoSEQ multiplex PCR; TCRdb's copy has only in-frame clones and lacks some. The top ten clones hold around 6.9% of a sample with 35,000 to 45,000 clones, roughly 91% of them seen once. The receptor was isolated from a human patient who received an intestinal transplant, so some T cells may come from the graft donor. The rearrangement joins TRBV2 to TRBJ2-5; TRBD2 might be the D (5 bases). The sample here was PBMCs, taken 260 to 280 days after transplant. CDR3: CASSRTEPQETQYF. The DNA of the CDR3 is TGTGCCAGCAGTAGGACTGAGCCTCAAGAGACCCAGTACTTC.